This T cell receptor beta chain was found in a study of monozygotic twins with inflammatory bowel disease. A template switching step added UMIs, each with a 6-nucleotide sample barcode. TCRdb reprocessed the 5' RACE reads and stores each CDR3 protein as one record, lacking DNA. This sample's table has approximately 390,000 distinct CDR3 sequences. Donors each contributed one blood sample measuring under 3 ml. Whole-blood RNA isolation (total RNA) proceeded without T cell sorting. Germline V CDR1 and CDR2: SEHNR, FQNEAQ (reference sequence). The CDR3 length is 16 residues. Input material: blood. The chain links TRBV7-9 to TRBJ2-3; the D call of TRBD2 rests on TCRdb alone, since no DNA is present to check it. The TCR sequence derives from a human donor with ulcerative colitis or Crohn's disease, or a healthy co-twin of an affected twin (not recorded which). The CDR3 loop reads CASSAMRGVSTDTQYF.